This T cell receptor beta chain was retrieved from a study of PD-L1 blockade in urothelial cancer. Whole-study context: Treatment start was followed by blood analysis at 3 weeks (second dose) and again at 6 weeks. Blood samples had a median of approximately 140,000 T cells, roughly 84,000 unique TCRs, and clonality 0.080.

The CDR3 totals 15 residues. With 2 bases removed from V and 5 bases from J, the gap between germline ends came to 12 bases. CDR1 is KGHSH and CDR2 is LQKENI in the germline V gene. Sequencing used immunoSEQ multiplex PCR; TCRdb keeps in-frame clones, though not all of them. This table holds about 93,000 clones, 90% found once. This clone was counted a single time. Time point in this sample: pretreatment peripheral blood. The clonotype comes from a man in his fifties or sixties with urothelial cancer. The V and J genes are TRBV18 and TRBJ1-4, with a weak D call TRBD1 (6 bases). This sample comprised PBMCs, obtained around atezolizumab (anti-PD-L1) treatment. The CDR3 protein is CASSPAGAQNEKLFF. CDR3 DNA: TGTGCCAGCTCACCAGCGGGGGCGCAGAATGAAAAACTGTTTTTT.